This note documents a single T cell receptor beta chain sequence. The antigen is unknown. The sample originates from a study of shared clonotypes between healthy human individuals. General study findings and limits: The study drew on few donors, limiting represented genetic and exposure-history diversity.

Scientists sequenced DNA from unsorted PBMC on ten immunoSEQ deep assay plates. Libraries were prepared by immunoSEQ multiplex PCR; TCRdb keeps only in-frame clonotypes and omits some of them. The sample holds about 520,000 clones, 81% seen once. For genomic DNA, unsorted samples relied on 85 million to 100 million PBMCs. This CDR3 comprises 10 residues. V lost 5 bases to trimming and J lost 5 bases, with 6 bases between them. Germline V gene data show CDR1 as SQVTM and CDR2 as ANQGSEA. This TCR was recovered from a middle-aged woman in good health. Some clones in this sample may be carry-over from other donors' samples. Source material: PBMCs. V is TRBV29-1 and J is TRBJ2-5; unclear D gene. The CDR3 DNA is TGCAGCGTTATCGTTGAGACCCAGTACTTC. Translating it yields CSVIVETQYF. Full variable domain (outside the CDR3, taken from reference TRBV29-1 and TRBJ2-5): SAVISQKPSRDICQRGTSLTIQCQVDSQVTMMFWYRQQPGQSLTLIATANQGSEATYESGFVIDKFPISRPNLTFSTLTVSNMSPEDSSIYLCSVIVETQYFGPGTRLLVL.